Below are 13 T cell receptor beta chains sequenced from a single sample in a study of neoadjuvant anti-PD-1 for oral cavity cancer. Measured with immunoSEQ multiplex PCR; TCRdb has only the in-frame clones, and not every one. The repertoire includes some 7,000 clones, 74% of them detected once, and approximately 3.4% sits in the top ten. The sample consisted of PBMCs, taken before nivolumab (anti-PD-1) treatment. These TCRs come from a person between 35 and 79 years old with oral cavity squamous cell carcinoma.

The V call is TRBV11-2, the J call TRBJ1-1, with D perhaps TRBD1 (5 bases). From germline, CDR1 is SGHAT and CDR2 FQNNGV. Trimming removed 4 bases from V and 6 bases from J, with 12 bases in between. The CDR3 loop spans 13 amino acids. Here the CDR3 reads CASSSPGDPEAFF. The CDR3 region has the DNA TGTGCCAGCAGCTCCCCGGGGGACCCTGAAGCTTTCTTT.

The V and J genes are TRBV7-2 and TRBJ1-2; maybe TRBD1 (6 bases). V was shortened by 0 bases and J by 6 bases, with 8 bases between the two germline ends. CDR3 length: 13 amino acids. Germline V lookup: CDR1 SGHTA, CDR2 FQGNSA. The CDR3 loop is CASSLARDNGYTF. Here the CDR3 DNA reads TGTGCCAGCAGCTTAGCAAGGGACAATGGCTACACCTTC. The full variable domain, in which reference TRBV7-2 and TRBJ1-2 provide the parts outside the CDR3, is GAGVSQSPSNKVTEKGKDVELRCDPISGHTALYWYRQSLGQGLEFLIYFQGNSAPDKSGLPSDRFSAERTGGSVSTLTIQRTQQEDSAVYLCASSLARDNGYTFGSGTRLTVV.

This chain uses TRBV9 with TRBJ2-3; tentative D call: TRBD2 (6 bases). Trimming shortened V by 2 bases and J by 0 bases, and 13 bases separated the two germline ends. There are 16 residues in the CDR3. CDR1 and CDR2 from the germline V gene are SGDLS and YYNGEE. The CDR3 reads CASSVLYGTSTDTQYF. CDR3 coding DNA: TGTGCCAGCAGCGTGTTATACGGGACTAGCACAGATACGCAGTATTTT.

Only a few counts were recorded for this clone. The chain recombines TRBV4-2 with TRBJ1-5, with D unresolved. This CDR3 contains 14 residues. The V end lost 4 bases, the J end lost 2 bases, and 9 bases lay between the germline ends. CDR1 LGHNA and CDR2 YNFKEQ come from the germline V gene. CDR3 sequence reads: CASSLGRGNQPQHF. The CDR3 nucleotides are TGTGCCAGCAGCCTTGGACGGGGCAATCAGCCCCAGCATTTT.

The chain recombines TRBV7-6 with TRBJ1-3, with a weak D call TRBD1 (6 bases). Germline V gives CDR1 SGHVS, CDR2 FNYEAQ. Trimming left V 1 base short and J 1 base short, with 8 bases between. This CDR3 is built from 15 residues. The CDR3 loop reads CASSLGQESGNTIYF. In DNA, the CDR3 is TGTGCCAGCAGCTTAGGACAGGAGTCTGGAAACACCATATATTTT.

The rearrangement joins TRBV7-2 to TRBJ1-6, with D possibly TRBD1 on 5 matching bases. The CDR3 extends over 15 amino acids. V gave up 5 bases and J gave up 6 bases, with 14 bases separating them. The germline CDR1 and CDR2 sequences are SGHTA and FQGNSA. The CDR3 here is CASSQYDSPNSPLHF. CDR3 DNA sequence: TGTGCCAGCAGCCAATACGACAGTCCTAATTCACCCCTCCACTTT.

This chain connects TRBV19 to TRBJ1-1, with a weak D call TRBD1 (5 bases). The ends were cut back, 8 bases at V and 8 bases at J, with 9 bases in the middle. CDR1 is LNHDA, CDR2 SQIVND, per germline (reference sequence). There are 10 residues in the CDR3. The CDR3: CASGGGEAFF. As DNA, the CDR3 is TGTGCCAGTGGGGGTGGGGAAGCTTTCTTT.

This clone was counted a few times. One end of the junction fails to match germline, which may point to a read error. This chain joins TRBV18 and TRBJ1-5, with D possibly TRBD1 on 6 matching bases. The length of the CDR3 is 15 residues. From germline, CDR1 is KGHSH and CDR2 LQKENI. In DNA form, the CDR3 reads TGTGCCAGCTCTCCACAGGGCAATAGCAATCAGCCCCAGCATTTT. Translation gives CASSPQGNSNQPQHF. The full variable domain, completed using reference TRBV18 and TRBJ1-5, is NAGVMQNPRHLVRRRGQEARLRCSPMKGHSHVYWYRQLPEEGLKFMVYLQKENIIDESGMPKERFSAEFPKEGPSILRIQQVVRGDSAAYFCASSPQGNSNQPQHFGDGTRLSIL.

This clone has a handful of counts. The rearrangement links TRBV27 to TRBJ1-2; TRBD1 matches 10 bases. The CDR3 consists of 17 residues. Trimming removed 6 bases from V and 4 bases from J; junction bases left unmatched: 14. CDR1 is MNHEY and CDR2 is SMNVEV in the germline V gene (reference sequence). The CDR3 coding sequence is TGTGCCAGCAGAAACGATCGGACAGGGGGAAACCTCTATGGCTACACCTTC. It encodes CASRNDRTGGNLYGYTF.

V is TRBV4-3 and J is TRBJ1-5; TRBD1 might be the D (5 bases). With 0 bases removed from V and 1 base from J, the gap between germline ends came to 13 bases. This CDR3 is 17 amino acids long. CDR1 LGHNA and CDR2 YSLEER come from the germline V gene. The CDR3 region is CASSQDWAGISNQPQHF. The CDR3 region has the DNA TGCGCCAGCAGCCAAGATTGGGCAGGGATAAGCAATCAGCCCCAGCATTTT.

This clone showed up just a few times. The CDR3: CASSLDLVQWGNEQFF. CDR3 nucleotides: TGTGCCAGCAGCTTAGATCTCGTACAGTGGGGCAATGAGCAGTTCTTC. The rearrangement links TRBV11-2 to TRBJ2-1, with unresolved D. The CDR3 sequence is 16 residues long. Germline CDR1 SGHAT, CDR2 FQNNGV. Trimming stripped 0 bases from V and 6 bases from J, with 15 bases between.

This clone has only one observation. CDR3 sequence: CATADPATNEKLFF. The CDR3 DNA follows: TGTGCCACCGCTGACCCTGCAACTAATGAAAAACTGTTTTTT. The chain combines TRBV10-3 with TRBJ1-4; D remains unclear. This CDR3 comprises 14 residues. Trimming left V 10 bases short and J 0 bases short, with 12 bases between. Germline-derived CDR1 and CDR2 are ENHRY and SYGVKD.

The rearrangement joins TRBV9 to TRBJ2-1, with D unclear. The CDR3 totals 14 residues. Germline CDR1 is SGDLS and CDR2 is YYNGEE. V lost 0 bases and J 7 bases, leaving 11 bases between the germline ends. CDR3 loop: CASSVVDAKNEQFF. The CDR3 nucleotides read TGTGCCAGCAGCGTAGTGGACGCCAAGAATGAGCAGTTCTTC.